A single sample is the source of the 26 T cell receptor beta chains below, sequenced in a study of shared clonotypes between healthy human individuals. Naive CD8 isolation took CD45RO-negative cells positively selected for CCR7 and excluded terminally differentiated effector memory CD45RA+ cells. The table came from immunoSEQ multiplex PCR; TCRdb's copy has only in-frame clones and leaves some out. Among about 2.1 million clones, roughly 93% were seen once, and the ten largest hold more than 1.5%. The sequenced sample consisted of naive CD8+ T cells from PBMCs. The receptor source for this set is a man between 18 and 29 years old in good health. Some clones in this sample may be carry-over from other donors' samples.

Details on this clone: The identical CDR3 is also encoded by other nucleotide sequences in the sample. The rearrangement uses TRBV5-6 and TRBJ2-7, with 8 bases lining up with TRBD1. Trimming at V came to 0 bases and at J to 6 bases, leaving 2 bases not matched to a gene. Germline V gene lookup returns CDR1 SGHDT and CDR2 YYEEEE. The CDR3 loop spans 13 amino acids. The CDR3 DNA reads as TGTGCCAGCAGCTTGGGGACAGGGTCCGAGCAGTACTTC. Amino acid sequence: CASSLGTGSEQYF.

The chain joins TRBV28 to TRBJ1-2; TRBD1 matches 9 bases. The V and J ends lost 5 bases and 5 bases, in that order; junction bases with no gene match: 6. The CDR3 is 14 amino acids. Germline V gene data show CDR1 as MDHEN and CDR2 as SYDVKM. CDR3 DNA sequence: TGTGCCAGCAGTGGACAGGGGACAAGGTATGGCTACACCTTC. Encoded protein: CASSGQGTRYGYTF.

The V call is TRBV27, the J call TRBJ1-4, with 7 bases aligning to TRBD1. V lost 5 bases to trimming and J lost 4 bases; unmatched junction nucleotides: 10. CDR3 size: 16 residues. The germline V gene has CDR1 MNHEY and CDR2 SMNVEV (reference sequence). This CDR3 reads CASSTGTASFNEKLFF. The CDR3 DNA reads as TGTGCCAGCAGTACCGGGACAGCGAGCTTTAATGAAAAACTGTTTTTT.

The chain couples TRBV7-9 to TRBJ1-1; possible D gene TRBD1, 6 bases. V was trimmed by 4 bases and J by 3 bases, leaving 18 bases between them. Germline-derived CDR1 and CDR2 are SEHNR and FQNEAQ (reference sequence). The CDR3 spans 16 residues. CDR3 nucleotides: TGTGCCAGCAGCTCCATAAGCGGGGGGCAGGACACTGAAGCTTTCTTT. Translation: CASSSISGGQDTEAFF.

This clone was detected a few times. The DNA for the CDR3 is TGTGCCAGCAGCTGGGGACAGGGGGCCACTGAAGCTTTCTTT. This translates into CASSWGQGATEAFF. The genes are TRBV9 and TRBJ1-1; 12 bases map to TRBD1. The CDR3 length is 14 residues. From germline, CDR1 is SGDLS and CDR2 YYNGEE. After removal of 4 bases from V and 4 bases from J, the junction contained 2 bases not matched to a gene.

The chain links TRBV7-9 to TRBJ2-3; TRBD1 is a possible D gene (6 bases). Germline CDR1 is SEHNR and CDR2 is FQNEAQ (reference sequence). The germline V and J ends were trimmed by 3 bases and 6 bases, with 13 bases remaining between them. The CDR3 is 14 residues long. CDR3: CASSLGRGRDTQYF. In DNA form, the CDR3 reads TGTGCCAGCAGCTTGGGCAGGGGAAGGGATACGCAGTATTTT.

The chain carries TRBV15 and TRBJ2-3, with 10 positions matching TRBD2. The V segment lost 4 bases and the J segment 4 bases; nucleotides outside the gene matches: 5. This CDR3 has 15 residues. The germline gives CDR1 LNHNV, CDR2 YYDKDF (reference sequence). The CDR3 protein is CATSISGRSPDTQYF. Written as DNA, the CDR3 is TGTGCCACCAGCATTAGCGGGAGGAGCCCAGATACGCAGTATTTT.

This chain connects TRBV28 to TRBJ2-1; D might be TRBD1 (6 bases). Between the trimmed V and J ends, which lost 5 bases and 8 bases, there was a span of 22 bases. The germline V gene encodes CDR1 MDHEN and CDR2 SYDVKM. This CDR3 has 16 residues. The CDR3: CASSPFPTGSIDEQFF. The CDR3 DNA is TGTGCCAGCAGTCCATTTCCAACAGGGAGTATCGATGAGCAGTTCTTC.

This chain joins TRBV5-1 and TRBJ2-1; 9 bases are shared with TRBD2. J was trimmed by 8 bases and V by 0 bases; bases with no gene match: 9. This CDR3 is built from 16 residues. Germline CDR1 and CDR2: SGHRS and YFSETQ. The CDR3, as DNA: TGCGCCAGCAGCTTGGCCCGGGGCGGGAGGGGTGATGAGCAGTTCTTC. It yields the protein CASSLARGGRGDEQFF.

This rearrangement joins TRBV28 to TRBJ1-4; possible D gene TRBD1, 5 bases. V lost 1 base, J lost 5 bases, and 11 bases lay in between. The CDR3 spans 15 residues. Looked up from germline, CDR1 is MDHEN and CDR2 is SYDVKM. The CDR3 reads CASSLYLGENEKLFF. The CDR3 DNA reads as TGTGCCAGCAGTTTATATCTGGGGGAGAATGAAAAACTGTTTTTT.

The V gene is TRBV9, the J gene TRBJ2-7; D not certain. The CDR3 has 15 amino acids. Trimming took off 0 bases at V and 1 base at J, with 11 bases between the two ends. Germline CDR1 is SGDLS and CDR2 is YYNGEE. The CDR3, as DNA: TGTGCCAGCAGCGTAGGTAGTAGCAGGTCCTACGAGCAGTACTTC. Translated, it gives CASSVGSSRSYEQYF.

To note about this clone: This same CDR3 is encoded by further DNA sequences in the sample. The chain employs TRBV4-3 and TRBJ1-4, with 9 bases that match TRBD1. V lost 1 base and J lost 8; bases outside the gene matches: 5. The CDR3 runs 15 residues. Germline CDR1 LGHNA, CDR2 YSLEER. The CDR3 here is CASSQGTGVGEKLFF. Written as DNA, the CDR3 is TGCGCCAGCAGCCAAGGGACAGGGGTGGGGGAAAAACTGTTTTTT.

This sequence joins TRBV4-1 and TRBJ2-7; a possible D gene is TRBD2 (6 bases). V was trimmed by 4 bases and J by 6 bases, leaving 19 bases between them. CDR1 is MGHRA and CDR2 is YSYEKL in the germline V gene. This CDR3 has 15 residues. The CDR3 is CASSLHSGDVAEQYF. The CDR3 DNA sequence: TGCGCCAGCAGCCTTCATAGCGGCGACGTAGCCGAGCAGTACTTC.

The chain carries TRBV28 and TRBJ1-3, with D possibly matching TRBD1 (6 bases). There are 15 residues in the CDR3. Germline V CDR1 and CDR2: MDHEN, SYDVKM. With 2 bases removed from V and 3 bases from J, the gap between germline ends came to 11 bases. This CDR3 reads CASSLRGGGGNTIYF. The CDR3 DNA follows: TGTGCCAGCAGTTTAAGGGGGGGAGGTGGAAACACCATATATTTT. Full variable domain (outside the CDR3, taken from reference TRBV28 and TRBJ1-3): DVKVTQSSRYLVKRTGEKVFLECVQDMDHENMFWYRQDPGLGLRLIYFSYDVKMKEKGDIPEGYSVSREKKERFSLILESASTNQTSMYLCASSLRGGGGNTIYFGEGSWLTVV.

The chain couples TRBV27 to TRBJ2-1; weak D call: TRBD1 (6 bases). V lost 4 bases, J lost 3 bases, and 16 bases lay in between. Germline V gene lookup returns CDR1 MNHEY and CDR2 SMNVEV (reference sequence). The CDR3 consists of 16 residues. CDR3 region: CASSSRTVHDYNEQFF. For the CDR3, the DNA is TGTGCCAGCAGTTCCCGGACAGTTCACGACTACAATGAGCAGTTCTTC.

The chain employs TRBV10-3 and TRBJ2-5; TRBD2 aligns across 8 bases. The length of the CDR3 is 15 residues. Unmatched junction bases numbered 14, after V lost 8 bases and J lost 6 bases. The germline gives CDR1 ENHRY, CDR2 SYGVKD. For the CDR3, the DNA is TGTGCCATCGGGGGAATTCTAGCGGGTACCCAGACCCAGTACTTC. Encoded protein: CAIGGILAGTQTQYF.

This chain uses TRBV9 with TRBJ2-1; either TRBD1 or TRBD2 may supply D (5 bases each). In germline, CDR1 is SGDLS, CDR2 YYNGEE. The germline V and J ends were trimmed by 0 bases and 0 bases, with 13 bases remaining between them. The length of the CDR3 is 17 residues. CDR3 loop: CASSVGGGTSSYNEQFF. CDR3 DNA: TGTGCCAGCAGCGTAGGTGGGGGAACGAGCTCCTACAATGAGCAGTTCTTC. Looking up the rest from reference TRBV9 and TRBJ2-1 gives the full variable domain: DSGVTQTPKHLITATGQRVTLRCSPRSGDLSVYWYQQSLDQGLQFLIQYYNGEERAKGNILERFSAQQFPDLHSELNLSSLELGDSALYFCASSVGGGTSSYNEQFFGPGTRLTVL.

V and J are TRBV9 and TRBJ2-7, with 8 positions matching TRBD2. The CDR3 loop spans 14 amino acids. CDR1 is SGDLS, CDR2 YYNGEE, per germline. V shed 4 bases, J shed 3 bases, and the junction held 6 bases outside the gene matches. CDR3: CASSRSGTNYEQYF. For the CDR3, the DNA is TGTGCCAGCAGCCGTAGCGGGACCAACTACGAGCAGTACTTC.

The chain joins TRBV7-9 to TRBJ1-2, with 9 bases matching TRBD1. V shed 2 bases, J shed 4 bases, and the junction held 8 bases outside the gene matches. Germline CDR1 reads SEHNR; CDR2 reads FQNEAQ (reference sequence). The CDR3 runs to 16 residues. CDR3 in amino acids: CASSLINRGRVYGYTF. The CDR3 bases are TGTGCCAGCAGCTTAATTAACAGGGGGCGCGTCTATGGCTACACCTTC.

The chain combines TRBV27 with TRBJ1-2; no definite D call. V was clipped by 0 bases and J by 5 bases, with 10 bases between them. This CDR3 region has 14 residues. From germline, CDR1 is MNHEY and CDR2 SMNVEV (reference sequence). CDR3 coding DNA: TGTGCCAGCAGTTTATCGGAGAAGGGTTATGGCTACACCTTC. Translated, it gives CASSLSEKGYGYTF.

Notes on this clone: At the DNA level, this CDR3 is encoded by other sequences in the same sample as well. The chain carries TRBV19 and TRBJ2-5; possible D gene TRBD2, 5 bases. This CDR3 is built from 15 residues. V dropped 0 bases and J dropped 5 bases, with 13 bases sitting between them. Per germline, CDR1 LNHDA and CDR2 SQIVND (reference sequence). CDR3 sequence (DNA): TGTGCCAGTAGTATAGATCGCGAGGGCCGGGAGACCCAGTACTTC. Translation gives CASSIDREGRETQYF.

The chain combines TRBV6-5 with TRBJ2-1, with a weak D call TRBD1 (7 bases). Germline assignment: CDR1 MNHEY and CDR2 SVGAGI. The CDR3 is 12 residues long. The germline V and J ends were trimmed by 5 bases and 10 bases, with 12 bases remaining between them. The CDR3 sequence: CASSTSGGEQFF. The DNA of the CDR3 is TGTGCCAGCAGTACATCAGGGGGGGAGCAGTTCTTC.

This chain's CDR3 is CASSLTGSEQFF. In nucleotides, the CDR3 is TGTGCCAGCAGCTTGACAGGTAGTGAGCAGTTCTTC. The rearrangement links TRBV5-4 to TRBJ2-1; TRBD1 is a possible D gene (5 bases). CDR3 size: 12 residues. The germline V gene has CDR1 SGHNT and CDR2 YYREEE (reference sequence). Trimming shortened V by 1 base and J by 9 bases, and 8 bases separated the two germline ends.

The genes are TRBV5-1 and TRBJ1-2; 8 bases agree with TRBD1. This CDR3 is built from 15 residues. J gave up 7 bases and V 3 bases, and 11 bases lay outside the gene matches. From germline, CDR1 is SGHRS and CDR2 YFSETQ. The CDR3 DNA follows: TGCGCCAGCAGCTCGAGCCCACAGGGGGGAACTGGCTACACCTTC. Protein sequence: CASSSSPQGGTGYTF.

The chain combines TRBV5-4 with TRBJ2-1; a weak D match, TRBD2 (6 bases). V lost 1 base to trimming and J lost 10 bases, with 18 bases between them. Germline-derived CDR1 and CDR2 are SGHNT and YYREEE (reference sequence). The CDR3 is made up of 15 amino acids. CDR3 sequence: CASSLPAGGAPEQFF. The CDR3 coding sequence is TGTGCCAGCAGCTTGCCAGCGGGCGGAGCCCCGGAGCAGTTCTTC.

V and J are TRBV25-1 and TRBJ2-5; D might be TRBD1 or TRBD2, each matching 7 bases. Germline values: CDR1 MGHDK, CDR2 SYGVNS. The CDR3 length is 16 residues. The germline V and J ends were trimmed by 8 bases and 5 bases, with 24 bases remaining between them. DNA for the CDR3: TGTGCCAGCCGACCCCGGGGAGGGGGCGCCTGGGAGACCCAGTACTTC. It is translated as CASRPRGGGAWETQYF.